These 7 T cell receptor beta chains were sequenced from one sample in a study of OX40 agonist ivuxolimab in advanced cancers. Clones were sequenced by immunoSEQ multiplex PCR, and TCRdb holds only the in-frame ones, with some missing. The sample has 25,000 to 40,000 clones, 82% seen once. The sample consisted of CD4+ or CD8+ T cells sorted from blood, taken in a trial of the OX40 agonist ivuxolimab. These receptors came from an adult with an advanced solid tumor such as melanoma, head and neck, liver or kidney cancer.

The genes are TRBV28 and TRBJ1-5; D is possibly TRBD1 (5 bases). V was pared by 7 bases and J by 1 base, with 14 bases between. Germline V gene sequence: CDR1 MDHEN, CDR2 SYDVKM. The CDR3 extends over 15 amino acids. The CDR3 region is CASIYGGGSNQPQHF. The CDR3 bases are TGTGCCAGCATCTACGGGGGAGGAAGCAATCAGCCCCAGCATTTT.

This clone was picked up a small number of times. This chain uses TRBV28 with TRBJ2-2; no reliable D call. V was pared by 6 bases and J by 5 bases, with 19 bases between. Germline V lookup: CDR1 MDHEN, CDR2 SYDVKM. CDR3 length: 16 amino acids. In DNA, the CDR3 is TGTGCCAGCAGGACGACAAGGAGTCTCCTGACCGGGGAGCTGTTTTTT. Amino acids: CASRTTRSLLTGELFF.

In this sample, this clone is medium-sized. The V and J genes are TRBV5-6 and TRBJ2-2; 10 bases line up with TRBD1. This CDR3 contains 15 residues. J lost 4 bases, V lost 5 bases, and 5 bases had no gene match. Germline lookup yields CDR1 SGHDT and CDR2 YYEEEE. The CDR3 is CASRRQGAVTGELFF. The CDR3 region has the DNA TGTGCCAGCAGGCGACAGGGGGCGGTCACCGGGGAGCTGTTTTTT.

The genes are TRBV25-1 and TRBJ2-1; D is undetermined. This CDR3 is built from 16 residues. Per the germline V gene, CDR1 is MGHDK and CDR2 is SYGVNS. Trimming removed 3 bases at V and 9 bases at J, with 21 bases between. CDR3 region: CASSDPHWTGRSEQFF. The CDR3 region has the DNA TGTGCCAGCAGTGACCCCCACTGGACCGGCCGGAGTGAGCAGTTCTTC.

The rearrangement joins TRBV4-2 to TRBJ1-2, with 9 bases aligning to TRBD1. Trimming at V came to 6 bases and at J to 2 bases, leaving 1 base not matched to a gene. This CDR3 has 13 amino acids. Per germline, CDR1 LGHNA and CDR2 YNFKEQ. The CDR3 DNA is TGTGCCAGCAGGGGGACAGGGAACTATGGCTACACCTTC. It yields the protein CASRGTGNYGYTF.

This rearrangement joins TRBV30 to TRBJ1-2; D gene ambiguous. The V and J ends lost 3 bases and 4 bases respectively, with 12 bases between them. This CDR3 region has 13 residues. The germline V gene has CDR1 GTSNPN and CDR2 SVGIG (reference sequence). The CDR3 reads CAWSPDGPYGYTF. Written as DNA, the CDR3 is TGTGCCTGGAGCCCGGACGGCCCCTATGGCTACACCTTC.

The chain carries TRBV28 and TRBJ1-3; tentatively, D is TRBD1 (5 bases). This CDR3 contains 13 residues. Deletions cut 9 bases from V and 4 bases from J, with 13 bases between. CDR1 and CDR2 (germline): MDHEN, SYDVKM. The CDR3 protein is CASVAGDGNTIYF. DNA of the CDR3: TGTGCCAGTGTTGCGGGGGACGGAAACACCATATATTTT.